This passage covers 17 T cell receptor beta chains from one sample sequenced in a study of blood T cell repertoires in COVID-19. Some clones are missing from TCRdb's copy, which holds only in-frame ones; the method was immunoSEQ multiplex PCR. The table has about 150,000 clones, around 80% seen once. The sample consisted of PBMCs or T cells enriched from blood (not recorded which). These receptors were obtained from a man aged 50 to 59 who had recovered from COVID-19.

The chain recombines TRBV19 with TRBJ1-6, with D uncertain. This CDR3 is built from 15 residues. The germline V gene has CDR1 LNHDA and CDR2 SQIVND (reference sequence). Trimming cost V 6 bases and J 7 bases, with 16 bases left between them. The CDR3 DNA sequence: TGTGCCAGTAGCCCTGCACTTGCCCCCAATTCACCCCTCCACTTT. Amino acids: CASSPALAPNSPLHF.

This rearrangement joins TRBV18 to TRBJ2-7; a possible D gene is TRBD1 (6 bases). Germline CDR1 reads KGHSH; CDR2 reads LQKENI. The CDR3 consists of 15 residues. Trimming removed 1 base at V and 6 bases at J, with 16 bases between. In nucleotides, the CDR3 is TGTGCCAGCTCACCACGCAATACGGGACACTCCGAGCAGTACTTC. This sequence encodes CASSPRNTGHSEQYF.

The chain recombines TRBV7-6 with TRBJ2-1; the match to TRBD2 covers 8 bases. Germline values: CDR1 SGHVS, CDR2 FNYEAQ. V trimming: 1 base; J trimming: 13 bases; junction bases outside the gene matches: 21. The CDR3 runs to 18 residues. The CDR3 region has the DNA TGTGCCAGCAGCTTAGGGTGGGGTAGGGGACTAGGGGACAAGTACCAGTTCTTC. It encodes CASSLGWGRGLGDKYQFF.

The CDR3 loop reads CASRLAVKRGGTGELFF. DNA of the CDR3: TGTGCAAGTCGCTTAGCCGTTAAGCGGGGAGGCACCGGGGAGCTGTTTTTT. V and J are TRBV12-2 and TRBJ2-2; the table assigns TRBD2, which was not confirmed against the DNA. TRBV12-2 is shown as a pseudogene. This CDR3 has 17 residues.

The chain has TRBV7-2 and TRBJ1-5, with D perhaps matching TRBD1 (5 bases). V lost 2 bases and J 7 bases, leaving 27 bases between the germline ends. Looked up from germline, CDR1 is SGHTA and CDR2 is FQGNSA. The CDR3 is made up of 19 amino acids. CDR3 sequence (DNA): TGTGCCAGCAGCTTAACGGGCGGATCCAACTCCGGGGGAGGGCAGCCCCAGCATTTT. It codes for CASSLTGGSNSGGGQPQHF.

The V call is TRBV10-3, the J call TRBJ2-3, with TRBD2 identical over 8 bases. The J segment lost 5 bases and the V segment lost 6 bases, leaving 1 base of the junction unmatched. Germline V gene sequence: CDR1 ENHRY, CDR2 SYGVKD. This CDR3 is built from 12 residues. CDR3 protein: CAIRGLVDTQYF. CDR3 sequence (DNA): TGTGCCATCAGGGGACTAGTAGATACGCAGTATTTT.

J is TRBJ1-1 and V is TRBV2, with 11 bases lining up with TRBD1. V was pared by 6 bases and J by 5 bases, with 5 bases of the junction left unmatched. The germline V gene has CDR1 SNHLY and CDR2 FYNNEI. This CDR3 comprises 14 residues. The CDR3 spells CASSEDRGLTEAFF. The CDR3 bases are TGTGCCAGCAGCGAGGACAGGGGGCTAACTGAAGCTTTCTTT. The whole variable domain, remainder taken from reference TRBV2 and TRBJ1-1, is EPEVTQTPSHQVTQMGQEVILRCVPISNHLYFYWYRQILGQKVEFLVSFYNNEISEKSEIFDDQFSVERPDGSNFTLKIRSTKLEDSAMYFCASSEDRGLTEAFFGQGTRLTVV.

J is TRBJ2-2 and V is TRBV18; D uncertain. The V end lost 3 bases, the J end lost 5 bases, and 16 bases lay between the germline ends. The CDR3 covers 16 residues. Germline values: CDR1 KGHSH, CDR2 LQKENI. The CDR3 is CASSPRPQSRTGELFF. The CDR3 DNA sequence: TGTGCCAGCTCACCGCGCCCCCAATCAAGAACCGGGGAGCTGTTTTTT.

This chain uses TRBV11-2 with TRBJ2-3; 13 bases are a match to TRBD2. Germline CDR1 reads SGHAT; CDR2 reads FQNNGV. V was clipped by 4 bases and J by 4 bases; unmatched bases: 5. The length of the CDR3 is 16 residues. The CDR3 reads CASSSGLAGLSDTQYF. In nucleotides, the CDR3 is TGTGCCAGCAGCTCGGGACTAGCGGGGTTGTCAGATACGCAGTATTTT.

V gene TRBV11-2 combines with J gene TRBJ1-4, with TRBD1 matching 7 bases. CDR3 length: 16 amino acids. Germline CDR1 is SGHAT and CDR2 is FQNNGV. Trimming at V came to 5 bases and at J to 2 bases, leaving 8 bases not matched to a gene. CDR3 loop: CASSPMTGSTNEKLFF. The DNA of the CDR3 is TGTGCCAGCAGCCCGATGACAGGGTCGACTAATGAAAAACTGTTTTTT.

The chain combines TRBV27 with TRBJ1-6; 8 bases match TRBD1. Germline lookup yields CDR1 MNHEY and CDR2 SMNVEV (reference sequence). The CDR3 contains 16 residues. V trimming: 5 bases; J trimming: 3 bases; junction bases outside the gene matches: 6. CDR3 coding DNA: TGTGCCAGCAGTATACAGACAGGGGTCTATAATTCACCCCTCCACTTT. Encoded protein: CASSIQTGVYNSPLHF.

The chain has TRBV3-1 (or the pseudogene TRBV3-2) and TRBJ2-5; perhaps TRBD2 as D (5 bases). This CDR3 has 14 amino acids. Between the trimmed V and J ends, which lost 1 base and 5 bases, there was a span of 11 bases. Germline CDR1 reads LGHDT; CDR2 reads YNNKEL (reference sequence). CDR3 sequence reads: CASSQAGVWETQYF. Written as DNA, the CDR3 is TGTGCCAGCAGCCAAGCCGGGGTGTGGGAGACCCAGTACTTC.

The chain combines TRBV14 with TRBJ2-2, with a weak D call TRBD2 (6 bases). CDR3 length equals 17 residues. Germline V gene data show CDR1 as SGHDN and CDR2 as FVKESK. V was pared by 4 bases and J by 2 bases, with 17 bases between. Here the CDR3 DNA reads TGTGCCAGCAGCCCCGTCGGGGGATTAGGCAACACCGGGGAGCTGTTTTTT. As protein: CASSPVGGLGNTGELFF. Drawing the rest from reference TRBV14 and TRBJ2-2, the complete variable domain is EAGVTQFPSHSVIEKGQTVTLRCDPISGHDNLYWYRRVMGKEIKFLLHFVKESKQDESGMPNNRFLAERTGGTYSTLKVQPAELEDSGVYFCASSPVGGLGNTGELFFGEGSRLTVL.

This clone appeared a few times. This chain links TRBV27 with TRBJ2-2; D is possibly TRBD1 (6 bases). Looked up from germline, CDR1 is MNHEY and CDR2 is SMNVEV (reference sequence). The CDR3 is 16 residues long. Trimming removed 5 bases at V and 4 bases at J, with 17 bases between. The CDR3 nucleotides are TGTGCCAGCAGTCGCGGACAGACAGCGAGCACCGGGGAGCTGTTTTTT. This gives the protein CASSRGQTASTGELFF.

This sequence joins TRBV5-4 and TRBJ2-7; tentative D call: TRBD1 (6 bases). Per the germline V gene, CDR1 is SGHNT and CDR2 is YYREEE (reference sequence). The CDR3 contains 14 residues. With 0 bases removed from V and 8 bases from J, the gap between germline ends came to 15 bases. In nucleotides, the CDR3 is TGTGCCAGCAGCTTGGATGGGACAAGGAACAAGCAGTACTTC. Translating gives CASSLDGTRNKQYF.

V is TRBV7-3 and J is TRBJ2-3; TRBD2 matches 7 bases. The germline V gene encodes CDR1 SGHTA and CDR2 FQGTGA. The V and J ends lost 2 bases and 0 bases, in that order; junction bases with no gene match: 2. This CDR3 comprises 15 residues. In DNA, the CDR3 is TGTGCCAGCAGCTTAGGGGGGGTTAGCACAGATACGCAGTATTTT. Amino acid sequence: CASSLGGVSTDTQYF.

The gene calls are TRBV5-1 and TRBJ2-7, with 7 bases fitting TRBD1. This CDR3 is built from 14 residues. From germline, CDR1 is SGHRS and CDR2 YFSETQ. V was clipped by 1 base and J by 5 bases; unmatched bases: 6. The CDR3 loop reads CASSLRQGGDEQYF. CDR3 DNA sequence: TGCGCCAGCAGCTTGCGACAGGGTGGCGACGAGCAGTACTTC. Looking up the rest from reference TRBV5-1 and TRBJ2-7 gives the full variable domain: KAGVTQTPRYLIKTRGQQVTLSCSPISGHRSVSWYQQTPGQGLQFLFEYFSETQRNKGNFPGRFSGRQFSNSRSEMNVSTLELGDSALYLCASSLRQGGDEQYFGPGTRLTVT.